This T cell receptor beta chain was found in a study of shared clonotypes between healthy human individuals. Study results and limitations: Generally, naive subsets came out with larger estimated richness than memory subsets. Only blood samples were collected, and tissue repertoires likely differ.

V lost 0 bases, J lost 2 bases, and 4 bases stayed unmatched. This CDR3 has 15 amino acids. Germline assignment: CDR1 SGDLS and CDR2 YYNGEE. The method was immunoSEQ multiplex PCR; TCRdb's version includes in-frame clones alone and lacks a portion of them. Found here are about 2.3 million clones, approximately 93% of them singletons; the top ten hold 0.35% to 0.5%. On this clone: Its antigen is still unknown.

The receptor comes from a man between 18 and 35 years old in good health. Some clones in this sample may be carry-over from other donors' samples. Sequenced input: naive CD4+ T cells from PBMCs. As to subset: CD45RA+ positively selected. The rearrangement links TRBV9 to TRBJ2-5; 7 nucleotides match TRBD2. The CDR3 loop reads CASSVALAPQETQYF. For the CDR3, the DNA is TGTGCCAGCAGCGTAGCACTAGCGCCGCAAGAGACCCAGTACTTC.